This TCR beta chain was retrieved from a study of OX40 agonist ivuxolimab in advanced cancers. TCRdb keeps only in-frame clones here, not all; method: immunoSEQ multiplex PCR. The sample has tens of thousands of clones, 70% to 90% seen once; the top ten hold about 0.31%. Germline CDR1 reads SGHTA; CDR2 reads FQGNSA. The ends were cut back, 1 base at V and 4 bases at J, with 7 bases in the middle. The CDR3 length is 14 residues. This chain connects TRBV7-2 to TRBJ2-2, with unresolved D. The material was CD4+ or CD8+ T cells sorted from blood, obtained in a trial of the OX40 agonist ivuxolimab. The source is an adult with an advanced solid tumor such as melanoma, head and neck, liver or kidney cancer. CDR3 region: CASSLVGGTGELFF. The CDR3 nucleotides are TGTGCCAGCAGCTTAGTGGGTGGCACCGGGGAGCTGTTTTTT.